This TCR beta chain was captured by sequencing in a study of blood T cell repertoires in COVID-19 (TCRdb year 2020). Study-level background: Collaborator samples came from the United States, Italy and Spain and covered acute and convalescent phases of COVID-19. The material from the prospective study consisted of cDNA or gDNA derived from T cells, B-cell-depleted T cells, or PBMCs. The dataset comprised deeply sampled blood TCRbeta repertoires from subjects exposed to, actively infected with, or recovered from COVID-19. The repertoires were made available in a free public database intended to serve as a resource for research on the immune response to SARS-CoV-2. Samples were obtained from the ongoing ImmuneRACE study (first 160 participants) and from 950 to 1,500 subjects provided by 6 global collaborators. Sample metadata almost always included a de-identified subject ID, COVID-19 status, age in years and sex. HLA class I and class II types, where available, came from metadata supplied by the sample provider rather than from assay-based typing. Broader findings and caveats from the paper: Clinical and demographic metadata were provided uncurated, with the amount varying by source and participant.

With regard to this clone: Its antigen is unknown. One base away there is no much larger clone; base qualities are not given.

Each collaborating institution followed its own protocols to collect whole blood in K2EDTA tubes. For TCRbeta analysis, collaborators shipped samples as frozen whole blood, isolated PBMCs, or DNA extracted from either of those sample types. The germline V gene encodes CDR1 LNHDA and CDR2 SQIVND (reference sequence). V trim: 3 bases; J trim: 0 bases; unmatched bases: 1. The CDR3 numbers 15 residues from cysteine through phenylalanine. Only the CDR3 region is kept as DNA, spanning 45 bases read in frame from base 1. TCRbeta CDR3 regions were amplified from genomic DNA by means of the immunoSEQ Assay, a bias-controlled multiplex PCR. The source study handled its data this way. Within the assay, amplification of reference gene primers was used to estimate how many nucleated cells each sample contained. To quantify the absolute abundance of each unique TCRbeta CDR3 rearrangement, sequence reads were collapsed and filtered. For each sample, productive Simpson clonality was calculated as the square root of Simpson's diversity index over productive rearrangements. The immuneACCESS repertoire file appears here via TCRdb, limited to in-frame rearrangements. These files lack a portion of the clones; in checked studies, under half of the deficit traces to unresolved V genes, and the cause of the others is not known. V and J calls and clone size follow that table, whereas D and trimming were derived from the DNA. For this sample the table gives around 150,000 clones, of which 70% to 90% were detected only once. The ten largest clones capture around 4.6% of the sample.

The sequencing sample was made of peripheral blood. This receptor was identified in a human donor in a cohort sampled during active COVID-19. Recombination connected TRBV19 to TRBJ2-2; TRBD2 agrees with 7 junctional bases. CDR3 region: CASSISGANTGELFF. The DNA is as follows: TGTGCCAGTAGTATCAGCGGGGCGAACACCGGGGAGCTGTTTTTT.